This T cell receptor (beta chain) was profiled in a study of tumor-infiltrating lymphocytes in primary liver carcinoma. About the study: Primary liver carcinomas in the patients were surgically resected. Study-wide results and caveats: Tumors had a significantly higher top-250-clone fraction than blood (p = 0.039). It was tumor-adjacent and tumor-blood pairs that overlapped less than tumor region pairs did.

The template, 500 ng total RNA, yielded TCR beta cDNA made with a constant-region primer. Libraries of TCR beta came from three nested multiplex PCR rounds with slightly modified ARM-PCR. Primers for the first two PCR rounds were TRBV1-TRBV30 forward primers and a C-beta reverse primer (approximately 10 cycles per round). TCRdb itself ran the multiplex PCR reads through MiXCR, one entry per CDR3 protein. The sample holds fewer than 350,000 distinct CDR3 sequences, 65% seen once. Notes on this clonotype: Its antigen is unidentified. A read error is possible here, since a much larger clone lies one base away.

Both blood RNA, taken from unsorted whole blood, and germline DNA were extracted. A sample of four milliliters of peripheral blood was taken before surgery. The length of the CDR3 is 12 residues. The source is a man in his forties with primary liver carcinoma and hepatitis B virus infection. Sequencing was done on a sample of peripheral blood. The chain employs TRBV12-3 or TRBV12-4 and TRBJ1-2; D is ambiguous. CDR3 region: CTSSLGTPGRDF. CDR3 coding DNA: TGTACCAGCAGTTTAGGTACCCCGGGCAGAGACTTC.